This T cell receptor (beta chain) was documented in a study of T cell responses to AZD1222 COVID-19 vaccine (dated by TCRdb to about 2021). Looking at the study overall: AZD1222 recipients with second doses at about 4 weeks or about 12 weeks were pooled, because spike-specific TCR depth and breadth did not differ between schedules. TCR sequencing covered 233 trial participants: 207 given two doses of AZD1222 and 26 given two doses of MenACWY control vaccine. Trial participants were enrolled by age into subgroups of 18-55, 56-69 and 70-plus years, and about 150, 27 and 61 TCR-sequenced participants, respectively, were included in these subgroups. Overall results and qualifications from the work: No day 14 peak-response samples were available, so repertoires were characterized only after the peak T cell response. Spike-specific TCR breadth and depth rose significantly after two AZD1222 doses compared with day 0 and with MenACWY recipients. The whole spike protein was spanned by vaccine-associated CD4 TCRs, and dominant responses were seen in regions 160-218 and 743-854. Participants were mostly white British, with more females than males. The authors suggested clonal diversity may have been underestimated. In the small 56-69-year group, the increase in depth fell short of significance, most likely because of low power. Reportedly, almost half of the unique spike-specific TCRs recognized epitopes lying outside the regions that are mutated in the B.1.351 and B.1.1.7 variants. Conclusions about previously exposed vaccinees are limited, since just six AZD1222 recipients were seropositive for SARS-CoV-2 at baseline.

The CDR3 regions of human TCRbeta chains were subjected to immunosequencing. Per the source publication's procedure: TCRs in the repertoires were compared against a reference library of SARS-CoV-2-specific TCRs that had been generated with the MIRA antigen-specificity platform. Breadth meant the fraction of unique TCRs that were SARS-CoV-2-associated, whereas depth meant the fraction of total T cells that were SARS-CoV-2-associated. Using the MIRA data, each spike-specific TCR was mapped to the spike region that the TCR reacts to and placed in a CD4 or CD8 class. Log10-transformed breadth and depth values were compared by one-way ANOVA with Sidak's multiple comparisons tests. TCRdb retrieved this table from immuneACCESS and kept in-frame rearrangements only. Not all clones are present; in checked studies, unresolved V genes account for under half, and no reason is known for the remainder. The DNA gave D and trimming, while V, J and clone size come from that table. The sample table records over 150,000 clones; roughly nine tenths of these occur just once. The top ten constitute less than 3.5% of the sample.

According to the study, the label for this sample's time point signals: baseline before first vaccination. Vaccinee samples were obtained from the UK trials COV001 and COV002, which included a single-blind randomized controlled phase 2/3 trial of AZD1222 (ChAdOx1 nCoV-19) in healthy adults. For TCRbeta chain sequencing, PBMC samples were collected from trial participants at day 0 and at day 28 after the second dose. Relative to germline, V is missing 4 bases and J is missing 5 bases, with 4 bases of the junction outside any gene match. The CDR3 has 13 amino acids, counting the end cysteine and phenylalanine. Just the 39-base CDR3 DNA is kept, in frame starting at base 1. From the germline V gene (reference sequence), CDR1 is LGHDT and CDR2 is YNNKEL. Note on this clone: This clone's antigen is unknown. Base quality data are lacking; no much larger clone is found one base away. This CDR3 is also generated by other DNA sequences in the sample.

The TCR was taken from an adult in good health. The sample was peripheral blood, taken on day 0 of AZD1222 vaccination. The chain is assembled from TRBV3-1 (or the pseudogene TRBV3-2) and TRBJ1-1; TRBD1 agrees with 7 junctional bases. The sequence in DNA is TGTGCCAGCAGCCGTCGACAGGGTACTGAAGCTTTCTTT. Its translation reads: CASSRRQGTEAFF.